This T cell receptor (beta chain) was observed in a study of beta chain features in type 1 diabetes. Overall study findings and caveats: Type 1 diabetes patients had moderately but significantly shorter TCRB CDR3s in all four CD4+ subsets.

cDNA synthesis used the whole RNA isolate, giving expressed TCRB sequences. The data were produced by immunoSEQ multiplex PCR, yet TCRdb's version contains in-frame clones alone and is incomplete. Of approximately 150,000 clones listed, roughly an eighth are singletons. The CDR3 contains 13 residues. The V gene's germline CDR1 is SQVTM and CDR2 ANQGSEA. J gave up 6 bases and V 7 bases, and 8 bases lay outside the gene matches. This clone was counted a few times. The antigen remains unidentified. The specimen was central memory CD4+ T cells from blood. V usage is TRBV29-1 and J usage is TRBJ2-2, with 7 bases fitting TRBD2. This clonotype was sampled from a man younger than 35 with type 1 diabetes. This chain's CDR3 is CSGKSGRAGELFF. As DNA, the CDR3 is TGCAGCGGAAAATCGGGGAGGGCCGGGGAGCTGTTTTTT.